The next 21 T cell receptor beta chains were all read from a single sample in a study of blood T cell repertoires in COVID-19. Generated by immunoSEQ multiplex PCR, the TCRdb table keeps only in-frame clones and is missing some. This table holds approximately 70,000 clones, roughly 72% found once. Sequencing was carried out using peripheral blood. The source of these receptors is a man between 60 and 70 years old with COVID-19, enrolled during active disease.

This CDR3 is CASSEIPGFTSNEQFF. The DNA of the CDR3 is TGTGCCAGCAGCGAAATCCCGGGATTTACCTCCAATGAGCAGTTCTTC. V usage is TRBV6-1 and J usage is TRBJ2-1, with D perhaps matching TRBD2 (5 bases). V dropped 6 bases and J dropped 6 bases, with 21 bases sitting between them. CDR1 and CDR2 (germline): MNHNS, SASEGT. The CDR3 is 16 residues long.

The V and J genes are TRBV24-1 and TRBJ2-3; D is perhaps TRBD2 (5 bases). Germline CDR1 reads KGHDR; CDR2 reads SFDVKD. This CDR3 contains 13 residues. V was trimmed by 3 bases and J by 9 bases, leaving 12 bases between them. CDR3 amino acids: CATSDVTGFTQYF. The CDR3 region has the DNA TGTGCCACCAGTGATGTTACGGGATTCACGCAGTATTTT.

J is TRBJ2-1 and V is TRBV7-9; no clear D gene. The V gene lost 2 bases and the J gene lost 7 bases, with 6 bases spanning the gap. The V gene's germline CDR1 is SEHNR and CDR2 FQNEAQ (reference sequence). The CDR3 runs 12 residues. In DNA, the CDR3 is TGTGCCAGCAGCTTACTAGAAAATGAGCAGTTCTTC. Its translation is CASSLLENEQFF.

The genes are TRBV10-3 and TRBJ1-1; 8 nucleotides match TRBD1. J was trimmed by 7 bases and V by 4 bases; bases with no gene match: 14. This CDR3 has 16 amino acids. CDR1 ENHRY and CDR2 SYGVKD come from the germline V gene. CDR3 in DNA: TGTGCCATCAGTGCGGTGGGTGACAGGGGAGGGAGTGAAGCTTTCTTT. Translated: CAISAVGDRGGSEAFF.

This clone came up once. CDR3 amino acids: CASSFSEWAHNEQFF. For the CDR3, the DNA is TGTGCCAGCAGTTTTAGCGAGTGGGCCCACAATGAGCAGTTCTTC. The gene calls are TRBV2 and TRBJ2-1; perhaps TRBD2 as D (5 bases). The CDR3 extends over 15 amino acids. Germline CDR1 reads SNHLY; CDR2 reads FYNNEI. Trimming took 5 bases from V and 5 from J, leaving 16 bases between them.

This sequence joins TRBV21-1 and TRBJ2-2; the table's TRBD1 call for D was not verified on the DNA. TRBV21-1 is a pseudogene. The CDR3 loop spans 17 amino acids. The CDR3 loop reads CASSFRDRGVIPGELFF. The CDR3 DNA reads as TGTGCCAGCAGCTTCCGGGACAGGGGTGTAATTCCCGGGGAGCTGTTTTTT.

V usage is TRBV28 and J usage is TRBJ1-2, with 7 bases fitting TRBD1. The CDR3 has 16 residues. V lost 3 bases, J lost 5 bases, and 12 bases stayed unmatched. Per the germline V gene, CDR1 is MDHEN and CDR2 is SYDVKM. The CDR3 DNA reads TGTGCCAGCAGTTTCCTTCGACAGGGATGGGGATATGGCTACACCTTC. Amino acid sequence: CASSFLRQGWGYGYTF.

This clone was observed a single time. The rearrangement joins TRBV7-3 to TRBJ2-3, with 7 positions matching TRBD2. The length of the CDR3 is 14 residues. V shed 5 bases and J 2 bases; nucleotides not matched to a gene: 4. Germline lookup yields CDR1 SGHTA and CDR2 FQGTGA. The CDR3 DNA is TGTGCCAGCAGCGGTCTAGCGGTCACAGATACGCAGTATTTT. Translating it yields CASSGLAVTDTQYF.

The chain carries TRBV7-9 and TRBJ1-2; the match to TRBD1 covers 9 bases. After removal of 8 bases from V and 1 base from J, the junction contained 2 bases not matched to a gene. Germline assignment: CDR1 SEHNR and CDR2 FQNEAQ (reference sequence). The CDR3 loop spans 13 amino acids. CDR3 amino acids: CASRTGVNYGYTF. The CDR3 nucleotides are TGTGCCAGCCGGACAGGGGTTAACTATGGCTACACCTTC.

The chain recombines TRBV4-1 with TRBJ2-3; 8 bases match TRBD2. With V trimmed by 0 bases and J by 9 bases, 5 bases remained unmatched. The CDR3 runs to 14 residues. Germline V gene data show CDR1 as MGHRA and CDR2 as YSYEKL. Written as DNA, the CDR3 is TGCGCCAGCAGCCAAGAGATTCGGGGGGGCACGCAGTATTTT. Amino acids: CASSQEIRGGTQYF.

Written as DNA, the CDR3 is TGCGCCAGCAGCTACCGACAGGGGGGGGACACTGAAGCTTTCTTT. Translated, it gives CASSYRQGGDTEAFF. The chain couples TRBV5-1 to TRBJ1-1; 9 bases agree with TRBD1. J gave up 3 bases and V 3 bases, and 6 bases lay outside the gene matches. The CDR3 totals 15 residues. CDR1 and CDR2 (germline): SGHRS, YFSETQ.

CDR3 coding DNA: TGCAGCGTTGCCCCGGACACTACAACGAATGAGCAGTTCTTC. This sequence encodes CSVAPDTTTNEQFF. The chain links TRBV29-1 to TRBJ2-1; a possible D gene is TRBD1 (5 bases). This CDR3 is 14 amino acids long. V shed 4 bases and J shed 7 bases, with 17 bases lying between them. The germline CDR1 and CDR2 sequences are SQVTM and ANQGSEA.

A few counts support this clone. Other DNA sequences within the sample encode an identical CDR3. The chain links TRBV28 to TRBJ1-2, with a weak D call TRBD1 (6 bases). Germline V gene data show CDR1 as MDHEN and CDR2 as SYDVKM. The CDR3 has 14 residues. V lost 2 bases and J 2 bases, leaving 9 bases between the germline ends. CDR3 in DNA: TGTGCCAGCAGTTTAAGAGGGGGAAACTATGGCTACACCTTC. Translated: CASSLRGGNYGYTF.

This chain uses TRBV28 with TRBJ2-7; 9 bases agree with TRBD2. V shed 3 bases, J shed 0 bases, and the junction held 0 bases outside the gene matches. CDR1 MDHEN and CDR2 SYDVKM come from the germline V gene. The CDR3 runs 14 residues. CDR3 amino acids: CASSFSGSSYEQYF. Written as DNA, the CDR3 is TGTGCCAGCAGTTTTAGCGGGAGCTCCTACGAGCAGTACTTC.

The chain links TRBV30 to TRBJ2-7; TRBD1 is a possible D gene (5 bases). The germline V gene has CDR1 GTSNPN and CDR2 SVGIG (reference sequence). The CDR3 runs to 13 residues. V gave up 2 bases and J gave up 7 bases, with 15 bases separating them. CDR3: CAWSPDSLGEQYF. The DNA of the CDR3 is TGTGCCTGGAGTCCAGACAGCCTGGGTGAGCAGTACTTC.

This chain joins TRBV6-5 and TRBJ2-7; TRBD1 aligns across 7 bases. Germline V lookup: CDR1 MNHEY, CDR2 SVGAGI. V shed 4 bases and J 4 bases; nucleotides not matched to a gene: 10. The CDR3 runs to 15 residues. In DNA form, the CDR3 reads TGTGCCAGCAGTTTCACAGGGGACCTTCATTACGAGCAGTACTTC. It is translated as CASSFTGDLHYEQYF.

This clone has ten or more counts. The rearrangement joins TRBV6-5 to TRBJ1-2, with 7 positions matching TRBD1. The CDR3 extends over 15 amino acids. V shed 7 bases and J 0 bases; nucleotides not matched to a gene: 8. Germline loops: CDR1 MNHEY, CDR2 SVGAGI. The CDR3 loop reads CASKLPGGANYGYTF. The CDR3 region has the DNA TGTGCCAGCAAATTGCCAGGGGGAGCTAACTATGGCTACACCTTC.

This chain joins TRBV6-5 and TRBJ2-2; 7 bases fit TRBD1. The V gene end was trimmed by 6 bases and the J gene end by 1 base; junction bases not matched to a gene: 5. CDR1 and CDR2 from the germline V gene are MNHEY and SVGAGI. The CDR3 totals 15 residues. The CDR3, as DNA: TGTGCCAGCAGGACAGGGTGGCAGAACACCGGGGAGCTGTTTTTT. Protein product: CASRTGWQNTGELFF.

The chain has TRBV15 and TRBJ2-5, with 10 positions matching TRBD2. CDR3 size: 15 residues. Germline CDR1 and CDR2: LNHNV and YYDKDF (reference sequence). After removal of 5 bases from V and 5 bases from J, the junction contained 8 bases not matched to a gene. The CDR3 spells CATSPRLAGGETQYF. In DNA form, the CDR3 reads TGTGCCACCAGCCCTCGACTAGCGGGCGGCGAGACCCAGTACTTC.

The chain recombines TRBV9 with TRBJ1-3; 10 bases agree with TRBD1. CDR1 SGDLS and CDR2 YYNGEE come from the germline V gene. The CDR3 spans 15 residues. Trimming at V came to 0 bases and at J to 9 bases, leaving 6 bases not matched to a gene. DNA for the CDR3: TGTGCCAGCAGCGTAGAGGGGGGACAGGGGAGCACCATATATTTT. It translates to CASSVEGGQGSTIYF.

V usage is TRBV5-4 and J usage is TRBJ2-1, with TRBD2 identical over 8 bases. Germline CDR1 is SGHNT and CDR2 is YYREEE (reference sequence). This CDR3 has 15 amino acids. The J segment lost 5 bases and the V segment lost 2 bases, leaving 6 bases of the junction unmatched. The CDR3 nucleotides are TGTGCCAGCAGCTTCGATAGCGGGACACACAATGAGCAGTTCTTC. Translation: CASSFDSGTHNEQFF.